These T cell receptor beta chains were read from a single sample in a study of Graves' ophthalmopathy and Graves' hyperthyroidism. One entry per CDR3 protein results from TCRdb running MiXCR on the multiplex PCR reads. The sample holds about 620,000 distinct CDR3 sequences, 22% seen once. The sequenced sample was peripheral blood. The receptors here all came from a woman younger than 30 with stable Graves' hyperthyroidism. Some clones in this sample may be carry-over from other donors' samples. Both conserved end residues are part of each CDR3. The D gene is left open where the match is weak. Clone size, where shown, is once, few, many, or a class for clones that have expanded.

d_call: NA
v_call: TRBV6-5
clone_size: many
j_call: TRBJ1-1
cdr3_aa: CASSLSIRAEAFF
cdr3_nt: TGTGCCAGCAGTTTAAGCATAAGGGCTGAAGCTTTCTTT

d_call: TRBD1
v_call: TRBV19
clone_size: many
j_call: TRBJ1-1
cdr3_aa: CASSTQTGVNTEAFF
cdr3_nt: TGTGCCAGTAGTACCCAGACAGGGGTGAACACTGAAGCTTTCTTT

d_call: NA
v_call: TRBV2
clone_size: many
j_call: TRBJ1-6
cdr3_aa: CASSGLGGNSPLHF
cdr3_nt: TGTGCCAGCAGTGGTTTAGGGGGAAATTCACCCCTCCACTTT

d_call: NA
v_call: TRBV5-1
clone_size: NA
j_call: TRBJ1-6
cdr3_aa: CASSSTDRNYNSPLHF
cdr3_nt: TGCGCCAGCAGCTCGACGGACCGAAACTATAATTCACCCCTCCACTTT

d_call: TRBD1
v_call: TRBV5-1
clone_size: NA
j_call: TRBJ1-3
cdr3_aa: CASSLAGGQGTNTIYF
cdr3_nt: TGCGCCAGCAGCTTGGCAGGTGGACAGGGTACAAACACCATATATTTT

d_call: NA
v_call: TRBV15
clone_size: many
j_call: TRBJ2-5
cdr3_aa: CATSRTIFYLETQYF
cdr3_nt: TGTGCCACCAGCAGAACTATATTTTATTTAGAGACCCAGTACTTC

d_call: NA
v_call: TRBV18
clone_size: NA
j_call: TRBJ2-7
cdr3_aa: CASSPRSTYEQYF
cdr3_nt: TGTGCCAGCTCACCTCGGAGTACCTACGAGCAGTACTTC

d_call: NA
v_call: TRBV20-1
clone_size: few
j_call: TRBJ1-1
cdr3_aa: CSARDYAGQMNTEAFF
cdr3_nt: TGCAGTGCTAGAGATTATGCCGGGCAAATGAACACTGAAGCTTTCTTT

d_call: NA
v_call: TRBV6-1
clone_size: many
j_call: TRBJ2-7
cdr3_aa: CTSTYRAFSYEQYF
cdr3_nt: TGTACCAGCACCTACAGGGCCTTCTCCTACGAGCAGTACTTC

d_call: NA
v_call: TRBV19
clone_size: NA
j_call: TRBJ1-1
cdr3_aa: CASRKSQGHTEAFF
cdr3_nt: TGTGCCAGCCGAAAATCACAGGGCCACACTGAAGCTTTCTTT

d_call: NA
v_call: TRBV20-1
clone_size: many
j_call: TRBJ1-1
cdr3_aa: CSAPPGLRYSGRGEAFF
cdr3_nt: TGCAGTGCCCCACCCGGACTACGGTATTCAGGACGGGGTGAAGCTTTCTTT

d_call: NA
v_call: TRBV25-1
clone_size: many
j_call: TRBJ2-6
cdr3_aa: CASSEQSSGANVLTF
cdr3_nt: TGTGCCAGCAGTGAGCAGAGCTCTGGGGCCAACGTCCTGACTTTC

d_call: NA
v_call: TRBV2
clone_size: many
j_call: TRBJ1-3
cdr3_aa: CASSGRGFSGNTIYF
cdr3_nt: TGTGCCAGCAGTGGGAGGGGTTTTTCTGGAAACACCATATATTTT